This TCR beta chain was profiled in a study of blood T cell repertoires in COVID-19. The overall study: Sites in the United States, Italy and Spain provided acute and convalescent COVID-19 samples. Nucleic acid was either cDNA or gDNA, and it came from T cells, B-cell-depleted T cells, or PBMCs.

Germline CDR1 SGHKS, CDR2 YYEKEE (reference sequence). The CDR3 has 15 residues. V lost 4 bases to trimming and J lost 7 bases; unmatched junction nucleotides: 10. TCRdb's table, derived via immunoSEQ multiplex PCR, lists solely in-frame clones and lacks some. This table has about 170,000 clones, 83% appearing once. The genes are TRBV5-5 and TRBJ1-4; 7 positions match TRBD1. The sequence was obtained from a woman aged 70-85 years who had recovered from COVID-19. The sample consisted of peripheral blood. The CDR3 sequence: CASSNSGGRGEKLFF. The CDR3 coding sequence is TGTGCCAGCAGCAACTCAGGGGGTAGGGGTGAAAAACTGTTTTTT.